The 23 T cell receptor beta chains given below trace back to one sample, sequenced in a study of post-analysis software for immune sequencing data. No antigen has been identified for these receptors. Unique molecular identifiers were carried by the TCR beta cDNA libraries. TCRdb reanalysed the PCR reads using MiXCR and keeps one entry per CDR3 protein. The table lists approximately 360,000 distinct CDR3 sequences, around 33% of them singletons. The study, taken as a whole, reports: Roughly 5 TRBV segments occurring more often in patients than controls included TRBV5-6, TRBV5-1 and TRBV20-1.

Material: blood. Receptors were obtained from a girl under 18 with multiple sclerosis.

This clonotype was observed a handful of times. V usage is TRBV9 and J usage is TRBJ1-2, with D possibly being TRBD1 (5 bases). V was cut by 3 bases and J by 4 bases, with 10 bases left in between. CDR1 SGDLS and CDR2 YYNGEE come from the germline V gene. The CDR3 contains 13 residues. DNA of the CDR3: TGTGCCAGCAGCGAGGGACGAGGCTATGGCTACACCTTC. The encoded protein is CASSEGRGYGYTF.

The V gene is TRBV12-3 or TRBV12-4, the J gene TRBJ1-2; 7 bases line up with TRBD1. The trim removed 6 bases at V and 6 bases at J, leaving 19 bases unmatched. CDR3 length equals 17 residues. The CDR3 DNA reads TGTGCCAGCAGCCCAGACAGGGCGCCGGTCCGAAACCATGGCTACACCTTC. Encoded protein: CASSPDRAPVRNHGYTF.

The chain links TRBV7-2 to TRBJ2-5; 11 nucleotides match TRBD2. Germline lookup yields CDR1 SGHTA and CDR2 FQGNSA. The J segment lost 11 bases and the V segment lost 5 bases, leaving 10 bases of the junction unmatched. This CDR3 comprises 14 residues. CDR3 bases: TGTGCCAGCAGCGGTAGCGGGGGGGCCTACGGGCAGTACTTC. It is translated as CASSGSGGAYGQYF.

CDR3 sequence reads: CASSLSPSGTGNTIYF. The CDR3 DNA sequence: TGTGCCAGCAGCTTGTCCCCCTCGGGGACTGGAAACACCATATATTTT. The chain combines TRBV5-6 with TRBJ1-3, with D unresolved. The CDR3 contains 16 residues. CDR1 is SGHDT, CDR2 YYEEEE, per germline. Trimming left V 1 base short and J 2 bases short, with 13 bases between.

This clonotype was seen a handful of times. This rearrangement joins TRBV20-1 to TRBJ1-5, with TRBD1 identical over 9 bases. This CDR3 is built from 13 residues. The germline gives CDR1 DFQATT, CDR2 SNEGSKA (reference sequence). Unmatched junction bases numbered 4, after V lost 3 bases and J lost 7 bases. The DNA of the CDR3 is TGCAGTGCTAGGCAACAGGGGGCACAGCCCCAGCATTTT. Residues: CSARQQGAQPQHF.

The rearrangement uses TRBV29-1 and TRBJ1-1; D unresolved. Germline V lookup: CDR1 SQVTM, CDR2 ANQGSEA. V gave up 1 base and J gave up 0 bases, with 12 bases separating them. CDR3 length equals 15 residues. CDR3: CSVEGEQNMNTEAFF. CDR3 DNA: TGCAGCGTTGAAGGGGAGCAGAACATGAACACTGAAGCTTTCTTT.

This clonotype has more than one count but fewer than ten. The J gene is TRBJ1-1, the V gene TRBV7-9; D not resolved. Trimming cost V 0 bases and J 3 bases, with 11 bases left between them. The CDR3 totals 15 residues. Germline V CDR1 and CDR2: SEHNR, FQNEAQ (reference sequence). DNA of the CDR3: TGTGCCAGCAGCTTAGCGCAGAGGGAGTACACTGAAGCTTTCTTT. The encoded protein is CASSLAQREYTEAFF.

The V call is TRBV6-1, the J call TRBJ1-2, with D perhaps TRBD1 (6 bases). The germline V and J ends were trimmed by 5 bases and 2 bases, with 12 bases remaining between them. CDR1 and CDR2 (germline): MNHNS, SASEGT. This CDR3 has 14 residues. The CDR3 here is CASSLYRENYGYTF. The CDR3 DNA is TGTGCCAGCAGTTTGTACAGGGAAAACTATGGCTACACCTTC.

This chain uses TRBV6-1 with TRBJ2-3, with 8 bases identical to TRBD1. CDR1 MNHNS and CDR2 SASEGT come from the germline V gene. This CDR3 contains 15 residues. J was trimmed by 4 bases and V by 6 bases; bases with no gene match: 9. DNA for the CDR3: TGTGCCAGCAGAGAATGGGACAGGTCCGCAGATACGCAGTATTTT. Translated, it gives CASREWDRSADTQYF.

J is TRBJ2-5 and V is TRBV10-3; weak D call: TRBD1 (6 bases). V lost 5 bases and J 2 bases, leaving 9 bases between the germline ends. Germline V gene lookup returns CDR1 ENHRY and CDR2 SYGVKD. The CDR3 has 13 residues. This CDR3 is CAISLTGQETQYF. CDR3 coding DNA: TGTGCCATCAGTTTGACAGGTCAAGAGACCCAGTACTTC.

The J gene is TRBJ2-1, the V gene TRBV7-3, with a possible D match to TRBD2 (5 bases). V lost 7 bases to trimming and J lost 0 bases, with 13 bases between them. Looked up from germline, CDR1 is SGHTA and CDR2 is FQGTGA. The CDR3 totals 15 residues. CDR3 sequence reads: CASTGSGGSYNEQFF. The CDR3 DNA is TGTGCCAGCACGGGGAGCGGAGGCTCCTACAATGAGCAGTTCTTC.

This clonotype has more than one count but fewer than ten. This rearrangement joins TRBV3-1 to TRBJ2-5; the D gene could be TRBD1 or TRBD2 (5 bases each). With 6 bases removed from V and 2 bases from J, the gap between germline ends came to 16 bases. Germline V gives CDR1 LGHDT, CDR2 YNNKEL (reference sequence). The CDR3 is 15 amino acids. The CDR3 sequence is CASRPSSWGQETQYF. Written as DNA, the CDR3 is TGTGCCAGCAGACCGTCGAGCTGGGGGCAAGAGACCCAGTACTTC.

The rearrangement joins TRBV7-2 to TRBJ2-5; possibly TRBD2 for D (6 bases). The CDR3 covers 16 residues. The ends were cut back, 0 bases at V and 9 bases at J, with 20 bases in the middle. The germline V gene has CDR1 SGHTA and CDR2 FQGNSA. The CDR3 reads CASSLAHRGAREAQYF. The DNA of the CDR3 is TGTGCCAGCAGCTTAGCCCACAGAGGGGCCAGGGAGGCCCAGTACTTC.

The chain is built from TRBV25-1 and TRBJ2-3, with 10 bases aligning to TRBD2. The CDR3 runs to 17 residues. The trim removed 2 bases at V and 6 bases at J, leaving 11 bases unmatched. Looked up from germline, CDR1 is MGHDK and CDR2 is SYGVNS. The DNA for the CDR3 is TGTGCCAGCAGTGAAATGGCGAGCGGGGGGGGGGTGGATACGCAGTATTTT. Translated, it gives CASSEMASGGGVDTQYF.

This clonotype was detected ten times or more. This chain connects TRBV11-2 to TRBJ2-1; no definite D call. CDR3 size: 15 residues. Germline V gene data show CDR1 as SGHAT and CDR2 as FQNNGV. The V end lost 0 bases, the J end lost 6 bases, and 12 bases lay between the germline ends. In nucleotides, the CDR3 is TGTGCCAGCAGCTTAGAAAAGGGCCTCCTCAATGAGCAGTTCTTC. Translating gives CASSLEKGLLNEQFF. Supplemented by reference TRBV11-2 and TRBJ2-1, the full variable domain reads EAGVAQSPRYKIIEKRQSVAFWCNPISGHATLYWYQQILGQGPKLLIQFQNNGVVDDSQLPKDRFSAERLKGVDSTLKIQPAKLEDSAVYLCASSLEKGLLNEQFFGPGTRLTVL.

This clonotype was seen many times. The chain combines TRBV5-1 with TRBJ2-5; TRBD1 is a possible D gene (6 bases). This CDR3 comprises 14 residues. Germline V gene data show CDR1 as SGHRS and CDR2 as YFSETQ. The V end was cut by 0 bases, the J end by 10 bases, with 16 bases between. The CDR3 region has the DNA TGCGCCAGCAGCTTGGTTGCAGGGACAAGAAACCAGTACTTC. Encoded protein: CASSLVAGTRNQYF.

V gene TRBV3-1 combines with J gene TRBJ2-2; D not resolved. Germline CDR1 LGHDT, CDR2 YNNKEL (reference sequence). This CDR3 region has 15 residues. V was shortened by 4 bases and J by 1 base, with 10 bases between the two germline ends. The CDR3 here is CASSLLTMNTGELFF. Here the CDR3 DNA reads TGTGCCAGCAGCCTCCTTACTATGAACACCGGGGAGCTGTTTTTT.

This chain uses TRBV6-5 with TRBJ1-6; D uncertain. CDR3 length: 14 residues. Germline-derived CDR1 and CDR2 are MNHEY and SVGAGI. The V end lost 2 bases, the J end lost 7 bases, and 9 bases lay between the germline ends. DNA of the CDR3: TGTGCCAGCAGTTACGGGCAGGAGAATTCACCCCTCCACTTT. It translates to CASSYGQENSPLHF.

The rearrangement links TRBV5-1 to TRBJ2-3; 10 bases line up with TRBD2. V lost 4 bases to trimming and J lost 3 bases; unmatched junction nucleotides: 11. CDR1 and CDR2 (germline): SGHRS, YFSETQ. The CDR3 has 17 residues. The CDR3 here is CASSHPRERGGTDTQYF. In DNA form, the CDR3 reads TGCGCCAGCAGCCACCCTAGAGAGCGGGGGGGTACAGATACGCAGTATTTT.

As to this clonotype: A single base separates this from a much larger clone, so it may be a read error. This rearrangement joins TRBV4-1 to TRBJ1-2; 10 nucleotides match TRBD1. The CDR3 runs to 15 residues. Looked up from germline, CDR1 is MGHRA and CDR2 is YSYEKL. Trimming cost V 4 bases and J 4 bases; bases outside gene matches: 6. Here the CDR3 reads CASSPGQGRLYGYTF. The CDR3 DNA reads as TGCGCCAGCAGCCCGGGACAGGGGCGGCTCTATGGCTACACCTTC.

The chain uses TRBV9 and TRBJ2-2; D is possibly TRBD2 (6 bases). Germline-derived CDR1 and CDR2 are SGDLS and YYNGEE. This CDR3 has 15 amino acids. V was trimmed by 4 bases and J by 7 bases, leaving 17 bases between them. The DNA of the CDR3 is TGTGCCAGCAGCTCGCTCGGGGGTGCAGACGGGGAGCTGTTTTTT. This encodes CASSSLGGADGELFF.

V gene TRBV7-2 combines with J gene TRBJ2-1; D may be TRBD2 (7 bases). This CDR3 has 15 residues. Deletions cut 0 bases from V and 6 bases from J, with 12 bases between. Germline CDR1 SGHTA, CDR2 FQGNSA. For the CDR3, the DNA is TGTGCCAGCAGCTTAGCGCGTGGGGGGGCCAATGAGCAGTTCTTC. It yields the protein CASSLARGGANEQFF.

The J gene is TRBJ2-7, the V gene TRBV20-1, with D hard to call. Germline CDR1 reads DFQATT; CDR2 reads SNEGSKA (reference sequence). Trimming took off 3 bases at V and 6 bases at J, with 18 bases between the two ends. The CDR3 has 14 residues. Here the CDR3 DNA reads TGCAGTGCTAGGAGCAGTTCGGGTCTACGCGAGCAGTACTTC. This codes for CSARSSSGLREQYF.